This T cell receptor beta chain was captured by sequencing in a study of tumor-infiltrating lymphocytes in primary liver carcinoma. The CDR3 is made up of 18 amino acids. Germline V lookup: CDR1 SGHDN, CDR2 FVKESK. V was clipped by 4 bases and J by 2 bases, with 22 bases between them. Starting from 500 ng of total RNA, TCR beta cDNA was produced with a primer in the constant region. For TCR beta, libraries were produced by three nested multiplex PCR rounds using slightly modified ARM-PCR. The first two PCR rounds, around 10 cycles each, used TRBV1-TRBV30 forward primers and a C-beta reverse primer. Using its own MiXCR run on the multiplex PCR reads, TCRdb lists one record per CDR3 protein. The table includes about 300,000 distinct CDR3 sequences, 50% to 70% detected once. Overall study findings and caveats: The difference in top-250-clone fraction between tumors and blood was significant, favoring tumors (p = 0.039).

Germline DNA was also extracted, and blood RNA was taken from unsorted whole blood. About this clonotype itself: Its cognate antigen is unknown. Given a much more abundant clone one base away, this may be a read error.

The specimen sequenced was peripheral blood. The rearrangement links TRBV14 to TRBJ2-3, with D unresolved. This TCR came from a middle-aged man with primary liver carcinoma and hepatitis B virus infection. This CDR3 is CASSPHDSTISFTDTQYF. The CDR3 bases are TGTGCCAGCAGCCCCCATGACTCAACAATATCCTTCACAGATACGCAGTATTTT. Combining the CDR3 with reference TRBV14 and TRBJ2-3 gives the whole variable domain EAGVTQFPSHSVIEKGQTVTLRCDPISGHDNLYWYRRVMGKEIKFLLHFVKESKQDESGMPNNRFLAERTGGTYSTLKVQPAELEDSGVYFCASSPHDSTISFTDTQYFGPGTRLTVL.